The source of this TCR beta chain is a study of follicular helper T cells after annual influenza vaccination. The CDR3 loop spans 15 amino acids. The V and J ends lost 1 base and 2 bases, in that order; junction bases with no gene match: 2. Germline-derived CDR1 and CDR2 are SGHTA and FQGNSA. The repertoire was sequenced with immunoSEQ multiplex PCR; TCRdb's copy has only in-frame clones and lacks some. This repertoire shows under 9,500 clones, about 80% found once; its top ten account for approximately 3%. Time point in this sample: 2014-2015 season, pre-vaccination. Adults were given seasonal inactivated influenza vaccine, and blood CD4 subsets were sorted before and after vaccination. Sorted cTfh were non-naive CD4+CXCR5+PD-1+, either ICOS+CD38+ or ICOS-CD38-. The table lists this clone with a few counts.

This TCR came from an adult who received the influenza vaccine. This sample comprised CXCR5+ CD38- circulating T follicular helper cells from blood, obtained on the day of influenza vaccination. Subset described: circulating Tfh, non-naive CD4+CXCR5+PD-1+ (ICOS+CD38+ or ICOS-CD38-). The chain has TRBV7-2 and TRBJ1-5, with 7 bases fitting TRBD1. The CDR3 region is CASSLGRGGNQPQHF. The CDR3 DNA follows: TGTGCCAGCAGCTTAGGCAGGGGGGGCAATCAGCCCCAGCATTTT.